This T cell receptor (beta chain) was captured in a study of CD8 T cells in ankylosing spondylitis. Via MiXCR, TCRdb re-called the 5' RACE reads, giving one row per CDR3 protein. The table shows approximately 350,000 distinct CDR3 sequences, with around 15% occurring only once. V dropped 4 bases and J dropped 8 bases, with 8 bases sitting between them. The germline V gene has CDR1 SGHDN and CDR2 FVKESK. This CDR3 region has 12 residues. This TCR was recovered from a male donor with ankylosing spondylitis or in good health (not recorded which). The sequencing sample was made of blood, either unsorted or a sorted T cell fraction (not recorded which). The V and J genes are TRBV14 and TRBJ2-2; no firm D call. The chain's CDR3 is CASSRLPGELFF. The CDR3 DNA reads TGTGCCAGCAGCCGGTTACCAGGGGAGCTGTTTTTT. The variable domain in full, completed from reference TRBV14 and TRBJ2-2, reads EAGVTQFPSHSVIEKGQTVTLRCDPISGHDNLYWYRRVMGKEIKFLLHFVKESKQDESGMPNNRFLAERTGGTYSTLKVQPAELEDSGVYFCASSRLPGELFFGEGSRLTVL.